These 27 T cell receptor beta chains were sequenced from one sample in a study of blood T cell repertoires in COVID-19. Clones were read by immunoSEQ multiplex PCR, and TCRdb kept only the in-frame ones, dropping some. The data hold some 200,000 clones, with about 88% observed a single time. Sequenced sample: peripheral blood. Every receptor here comes from a man aged 50-60 years who had recovered from COVID-19.

This clone has only one observation. The rearrangement uses TRBV28 and TRBJ2-1; TRBD1 agrees at 8 bases. Germline assignment: CDR1 MDHEN and CDR2 SYDVKM. There are 16 residues in the CDR3. The trim removed 5 bases at V and 7 bases at J, leaving 13 bases unmatched. The CDR3 here is CASSPAGGNLVNEQFF. The CDR3 DNA sequence: TGTGCCAGCAGTCCGGCAGGGGGCAATTTGGTAAATGAGCAGTTCTTC.

This clone was seen ten or more times. The chain employs TRBV28 and TRBJ2-7; TRBD2 aligns across 9 bases. CDR1 is MDHEN, CDR2 SYDVKM, per germline. This CDR3 contains 17 residues. With 2 bases clipped from V and 3 bases from J, the junction kept 11 bases outside the gene matches. The CDR3 DNA reads as TGTGCCAGCAGTTTACGGAGCGGGAGGAGCTGGGACTACGAGCAGTACTTC. It encodes CASSLRSGRSWDYEQYF.

The genes are TRBV28 and TRBJ2-1; D is possibly TRBD2 (5 bases). Germline CDR1 is MDHEN and CDR2 is SYDVKM. Between the trimmed V and J ends, which lost 5 bases and 3 bases, there was a span of 8 bases. The CDR3 has 13 residues. CDR3 bases: TGTGCCAGCAGTACGGGGAACTACAATGAGCAGTTCTTC. Translation: CASSTGNYNEQFF.

This chain joins TRBV2 and TRBJ2-7; TRBD2 agrees at 13 bases. V dropped 4 bases and J dropped 7; count of bases not matched to a gene: 10. This CDR3 contains 16 residues. CDR1 is SNHLY and CDR2 is FYNNEI in the germline V gene. For the CDR3, the DNA is TGTGCCAGCAGTGCTAGGAGGACTAGCGGGAGTTGGGAGCAGTACTTC. Protein product: CASSARRTSGSWEQYF.

This clone has only a few counts. This rearrangement joins TRBV28 to TRBJ1-6; the match to TRBD1 covers 8 bases. V lost 4 bases and J lost 6; bases outside the gene matches: 5. The CDR3 contains 15 residues. The germline CDR1 and CDR2 sequences are MDHEN and SYDVKM. The CDR3 loop reads CASSYRTGTNSPLHF. The CDR3 region has the DNA TGTGCCAGCAGTTACAGGACAGGGACTAATTCACCCCTCCACTTT.

CDR3 region: CASSLPGRRQETQYF. CDR3 sequence (DNA): TGTGCCAGCAGTTTACCAGGGAGGCGGCAAGAGACCCAGTACTTC. The V and J genes are TRBV28 and TRBJ2-5; perhaps TRBD2 as D (6 bases). This CDR3 has 15 amino acids. With 2 bases removed from V and 2 bases from J, the gap between germline ends came to 12 bases. Germline assignment: CDR1 MDHEN and CDR2 SYDVKM.

This clone was counted once. The genes are TRBV7-8 and TRBJ1-4; tentatively, D is TRBD1 (6 bases). Germline V gene lookup returns CDR1 SGHVS and CDR2 FQNEAQ. This CDR3 has 16 amino acids. Deletions cut 4 bases from V and 3 bases from J, with 15 bases between. In DNA form, the CDR3 reads TGTGCCAGCAGCTGGCAGGGGACCCCTTCTAATGAAAAACTGTTTTTT. Amino acid sequence: CASSWQGTPSNEKLFF. Full variable domain (remainder filled in from reference TRBV7-8 and TRBJ1-4): GAGVSQSPRYKVAKRGQDVALRCDPISGHVSLFWYQQALGQGPEFLTYFQNEAQLDKSGLPSDRFFAERPEGSVSTLKIQRTQQEDSAVYLCASSWQGTPSNEKLFFGSGTQLSVL.

The rearrangement uses TRBV7-8 and TRBJ2-7; 7 bases line up with TRBD2. Germline V lookup: CDR1 SGHVS, CDR2 FQNEAQ. This CDR3 is built from 16 residues. Trimming cost V 3 bases and J 4 bases; bases outside gene matches: 12. The DNA for the CDR3 is TGTGCCAGCAGCTTCTCCGCGGGCGGGAGCGTTTACGAGCAGTACTTC. It is translated as CASSFSAGGSVYEQYF.

The V call is TRBV19, the J call TRBJ2-7; 11 bases agree with TRBD2. Germline loops: CDR1 LNHDA, CDR2 SQIVND (reference sequence). The V segment lost 3 bases and the J segment 0 bases; nucleotides outside the gene matches: 16. CDR3 length equals 20 residues. The CDR3 nucleotides read TGTGCCAGTAGTATCAGGAACGGGGTGGGACTAGCGGACAACTCCTACGAGCAGTACTTC. It encodes CASSIRNGVGLADNSYEQYF. The variable domain in full, with the rest retrieved from reference TRBV19 and TRBJ2-7, is DGGITQSPKYLFRKEGQNVTLSCEQNLNHDAMYWYRQDPGQGLRLIYYSQIVNDFQKGDIAEGYSVSREKKESFPLTVTSAQKNPTAFYLCASSIRNGVGLADNSYEQYFGPGTRLTVT.

CDR3 DNA: TGTGCCAGCAGGGAGGCGGGGGAGACCCAGTACTTC. Translating gives CASREAGETQYF. The chain couples TRBV28 to TRBJ2-5; tentatively, D is TRBD2 (6 bases). Trimming pared 6 bases from V and 5 bases from J, leaving 10 bases between. This CDR3 has 12 residues. Germline CDR1 and CDR2: MDHEN and SYDVKM.

Here the CDR3 reads CASSPPGGSPETQYF. CDR3 in DNA: TGTGCCAGCTCACCACCGGGAGGCAGCCCAGAGACCCAGTACTTC. V gene TRBV18 combines with J gene TRBJ2-5; D is perhaps TRBD2 (6 bases). The CDR3 is made up of 15 amino acids. Germline V lookup: CDR1 KGHSH, CDR2 LQKENI. Trimming left V 0 bases short and J 4 bases short, with 12 bases between.

This sequence joins TRBV30 and TRBJ1-3, with 11 bases matching TRBD1. This CDR3 is built from 14 residues. In germline, CDR1 is GTSNPN, CDR2 SVGIG (reference sequence). The CDR3 protein is CAFRDRGSGNTIYF. The CDR3 DNA reads TGTGCGTTCCGGGACAGGGGGTCTGGAAACACCATATATTTT.

This clone was detected once. V is TRBV28 and J is TRBJ2-5, with TRBD1 identical over 7 bases. CDR1 is MDHEN, CDR2 SYDVKM, per germline. This CDR3 has 15 residues. Germline trimming cut 6 bases from V and 2 bases from J; bases unmatched to any gene: 9. CDR3 DNA sequence: TGTGCCAGCAGCCGTACCGGGACAGTACAAGAGACCCAGTACTTC. It translates to CASSRTGTVQETQYF.

This chain links TRBV6-6 with TRBJ2-7, with 8 nucleotides matching TRBD1. The ends lost 5 bases at V and 5 bases at J; junction bases unmatched: 20. Germline CDR1 and CDR2: MNHNY and SVGAGI (reference sequence). CDR3 length: 18 amino acids. CDR3 DNA: TGTGCCAGCAGTCCCTTTGCAGGACAGGGATCGTTGTCCAACGAGCAGTACTTC. Translating it yields CASSPFAGQGSLSNEQYF.

The genes are TRBV6-1 and TRBJ2-3; D is undetermined. Trimming shortened V by 3 bases and J by 6 bases, and 10 bases separated the two germline ends. Germline CDR1 is MNHNS and CDR2 is SASEGT. This CDR3 region has 13 residues. CDR3 amino acids: CASSERPRDTQYF. The CDR3 region has the DNA TGTGCCAGCAGTGAGCGGCCTAGGGATACGCAGTATTTT.

This clone came up once. The chain uses TRBV7-9 and TRBJ2-1; D not certain. The CDR3 totals 14 residues. V was shortened by 0 bases and J by 6 bases, with 9 bases between the two germline ends. CDR1 SEHNR and CDR2 FQNEAQ come from the germline V gene (reference sequence). The CDR3 DNA is TGTGCCAGCAGCTTAGCCCTTAACAGCAATGAGCAGTTCTTC. This translates into CASSLALNSNEQFF.

The chain is built from TRBV19 and TRBJ2-7; D is perhaps TRBD2 (6 bases). V shed 4 bases and J shed 4 bases, with 14 bases lying between them. Germline CDR1 is LNHDA and CDR2 is SQIVND (reference sequence). CDR3 length equals 14 residues. CDR3 in amino acids: CASSSLPSAYEQYF. The CDR3, as DNA: TGTGCCAGTAGTAGTCTTCCTAGCGCGTACGAGCAGTACTTC.

The chain combines TRBV29-1 with TRBJ1-2, with no clear D. This CDR3 region has 12 residues. Germline CDR1 is SQVTM and CDR2 is ANQGSEA. Trimming left V 1 base short and J 7 bases short, with 10 bases between. The CDR3 is CSVEVPPSGYTF. For the CDR3, the DNA is TGCAGCGTTGAAGTCCCGCCGAGTGGCTACACCTTC.

The rearrangement joins TRBV19 to TRBJ2-1; 9 bases align to TRBD2. Trimming at V came to 3 bases and at J to 6 bases, leaving 9 bases not matched to a gene. CDR3 size: 16 residues. Germline V lookup: CDR1 LNHDA, CDR2 SQIVND (reference sequence). The DNA of the CDR3 is TGTGCCAGTAGTATGGGCCCTAGCGGGATTCGCAATGAGCAGTTCTTC. It yields the protein CASSMGPSGIRNEQFF.

V gene TRBV28 combines with J gene TRBJ2-5; D gene ambiguous. Trimming left V 8 bases short and J 4 bases short, with 14 bases between. The germline CDR1 and CDR2 sequences are MDHEN and SYDVKM. CDR3 size: 13 residues. As DNA, the CDR3 is TGTGCCAGCGGAGACCGGAACGGAGAGACCCAGTACTTC. Protein: CASGDRNGETQYF.

The chain carries TRBV30 and TRBJ1-6; 9 nucleotides line up with TRBD1. J was trimmed by 7 bases and V by 4 bases; bases with no gene match: 8. Germline V CDR1 and CDR2: GTSNPN, SVGIG (reference sequence). The CDR3 totals 15 residues. Here the CDR3 reads CAWTAPGTGNSPLHF. In DNA form, the CDR3 reads TGTGCCTGGACCGCCCCCGGGACAGGGAATTCACCCCTCCACTTT.

The chain is built from TRBV28 and TRBJ1-2; D possibly corresponds to TRBD1 (5 bases). The germline V and J ends were trimmed by 3 bases and 6 bases, with 14 bases remaining between them. The length of the CDR3 is 14 residues. Germline lookup yields CDR1 MDHEN and CDR2 SYDVKM. In DNA, the CDR3 is TGTGCCAGCAGTTTTAGGGCCAGGGCGAATGGCTACACCTTC. Amino acids: CASSFRARANGYTF.

CDR3 sequence: CAWSVGAVNQPQHF. The CDR3 region has the DNA TGTGCCTGGAGTGTAGGGGCGGTGAATCAGCCCCAGCATTTT. The chain recombines TRBV30 with TRBJ1-5; tentatively, D is TRBD1 (5 bases). V was cut by 0 bases and J by 4 bases, with 10 bases left in between. CDR1 and CDR2 (germline): GTSNPN, SVGIG (reference sequence). This CDR3 contains 14 residues.

This chain links TRBV20-1 with TRBJ1-1; 7 bases agree with TRBD1. The CDR3 sequence is 11 residues long. J lost 1 base, V lost 8 bases, and 1 base had no gene match. Germline V lookup: CDR1 DFQATT, CDR2 SNEGSKA (reference sequence). The CDR3 reads CSRQGNTEAFF. CDR3 nucleotides: TGCAGTAGACAGGGGAACACTGAAGCTTTCTTT.

This chain links TRBV25-1 with TRBJ2-7; possibly TRBD1 for D (6 bases). In germline, CDR1 is MGHDK, CDR2 SYGVNS. CDR3 length equals 12 residues. V lost 9 bases and J 2 bases, leaving 11 bases between the germline ends. The CDR3 loop is CASGDTAYEQYF. The CDR3 DNA reads TGTGCCAGTGGGGACACCGCCTACGAGCAGTACTTC.

This clone came up once. The chain joins TRBV5-5 to TRBJ1-1; 7 bases map to TRBD1. CDR1 is SGHKS and CDR2 is YYEKEE in the germline V gene (reference sequence). This CDR3 region has 15 residues. V gave up 4 bases and J gave up 0 bases; unmatched junction bases: 6. CDR3 sequence (DNA): TGTGCCAGCAGCCCACAGACAGGGATGAACACTGAAGCTTTCTTT. It is translated as CASSPQTGMNTEAFF.

The rearrangement uses TRBV27 and TRBJ2-7; TRBD2 might be the D (6 bases). Germline V CDR1 and CDR2: MNHEY, SMNVEV (reference sequence). The CDR3 has 15 residues. V shed 0 bases and J shed 5 bases, with 14 bases lying between them. The CDR3 spells CASSLSPSGSDEQYF. The CDR3 coding sequence is TGTGCCAGCAGTTTATCTCCCAGCGGGTCCGACGAGCAGTACTTC.